The sequence of this T cell receptor (beta chain) was determined in a study of T cell repertoires in cytomegalovirus infection. Overall study context: The authors used CMV epitopes that were HLA-C-restricted (recently identified) and HLA-B-restricted (well studied). Public TCR beta signatures marked donors with CMV infection and the matching HLA.

A remark on this clonotype: Its target is unknown. A read error may produce the germline difference seen at one junction end.

This CDR3 spans 13 amino acids. Germline V CDR1 and CDR2: SGHRS, YFSETQ. TCRdb re-called the reads with MiXCR, one entry per CDR3 protein. The sample has around 200,000 distinct CDR3 sequences, 35% to 40% seen once. V usage is TRBV5-1 and J usage is TRBJ1-1; D not resolved. This clonotype originated in a human donor in good health (CMV status not recorded). Some clones in this sample may be carry-over from other donors' samples. The sequenced sample was CD8+ T cells from cultured PBMCs, obtained from culture after CMV antigen stimulation. The CDR3 protein is CASSLSLRTEALF. The CDR3 coding sequence is TGCGCCAGCAGCTTGTCTCTCCGGACTGAAGCTTTGTTT.